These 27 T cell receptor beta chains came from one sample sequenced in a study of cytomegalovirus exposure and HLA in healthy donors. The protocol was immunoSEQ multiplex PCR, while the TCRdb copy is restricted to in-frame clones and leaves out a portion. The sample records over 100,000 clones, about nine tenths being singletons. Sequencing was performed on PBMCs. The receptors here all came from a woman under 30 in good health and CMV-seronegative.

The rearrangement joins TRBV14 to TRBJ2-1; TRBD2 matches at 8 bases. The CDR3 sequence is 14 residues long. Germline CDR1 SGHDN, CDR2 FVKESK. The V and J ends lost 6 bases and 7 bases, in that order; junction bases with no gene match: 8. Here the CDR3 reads CASRMSGTRNEQFF. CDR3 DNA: TGTGCCAGCAGGATGTCCGGGACTAGAAATGAGCAGTTCTTC.

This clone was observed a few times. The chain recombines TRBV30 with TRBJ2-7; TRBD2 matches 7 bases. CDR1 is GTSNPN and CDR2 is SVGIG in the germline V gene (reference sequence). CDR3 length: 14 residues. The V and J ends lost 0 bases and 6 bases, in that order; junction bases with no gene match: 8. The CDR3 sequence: CAWSVGWGGLEQYF. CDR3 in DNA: TGTGCCTGGAGTGTAGGATGGGGGGGACTCGAGCAGTACTTC.

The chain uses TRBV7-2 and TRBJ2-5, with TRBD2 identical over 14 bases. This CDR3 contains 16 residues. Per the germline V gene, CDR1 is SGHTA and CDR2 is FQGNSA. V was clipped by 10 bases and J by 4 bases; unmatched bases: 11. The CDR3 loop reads CATGLAGGIRGETQYF. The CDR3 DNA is TGTGCCACAGGACTAGCGGGGGGTATACGTGGAGAGACCCAGTACTTC.

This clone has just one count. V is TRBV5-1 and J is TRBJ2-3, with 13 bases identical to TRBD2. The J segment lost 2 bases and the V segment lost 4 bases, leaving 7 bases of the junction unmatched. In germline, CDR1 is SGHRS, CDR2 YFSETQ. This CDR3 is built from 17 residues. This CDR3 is CASSTGLAGVFTDTQYF. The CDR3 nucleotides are TGCGCCAGCAGCACCGGACTAGCGGGGGTGTTCACAGATACGCAGTATTTT.

In nucleotides, the CDR3 is TGTGCCAGCAGGCCTGGTAGCGGGGGGCCTCGGCATAAAGAGACCCAGTACTTC. As protein: CASRPGSGGPRHKETQYF. The J gene is TRBJ2-5, the V gene TRBV7-9, with 10 nucleotides matching TRBD2. The CDR3 extends over 18 amino acids. V trimming: 6 bases; J trimming: 3 bases; junction bases outside the gene matches: 16. Germline V gene data show CDR1 as SEHNR and CDR2 as FQNEAQ (reference sequence).

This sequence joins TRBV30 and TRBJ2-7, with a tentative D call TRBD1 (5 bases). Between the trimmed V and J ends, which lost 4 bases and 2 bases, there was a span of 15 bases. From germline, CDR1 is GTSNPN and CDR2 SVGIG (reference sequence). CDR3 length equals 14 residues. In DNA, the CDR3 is TGTGCCTGGACCCCACCAGGGCTTACCTACGAGCAGTACTTC. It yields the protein CAWTPPGLTYEQYF.

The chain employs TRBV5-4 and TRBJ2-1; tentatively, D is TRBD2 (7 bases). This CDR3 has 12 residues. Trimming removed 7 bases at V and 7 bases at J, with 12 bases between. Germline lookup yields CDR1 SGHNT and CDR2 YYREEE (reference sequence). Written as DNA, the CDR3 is TGTGCCAGCGTAGGGGGGGGGAATGAGCAGTTCTTC. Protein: CASVGGGNEQFF.

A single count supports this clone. The CDR3 DNA reads TGTGCCAGCAGCGTTAGGGGCCGTTGGAGGGAAGGTGGTACAGATACGCAGTATTTT. This sequence encodes CASSVRGRWREGGTDTQYF. This chain joins TRBV9 and TRBJ2-3; tentatively, D is TRBD2 (6 bases). From germline, CDR1 is SGDLS and CDR2 YYNGEE. CDR3 length equals 19 residues. V lost 2 bases, J lost 3 bases, and 25 bases lay in between.

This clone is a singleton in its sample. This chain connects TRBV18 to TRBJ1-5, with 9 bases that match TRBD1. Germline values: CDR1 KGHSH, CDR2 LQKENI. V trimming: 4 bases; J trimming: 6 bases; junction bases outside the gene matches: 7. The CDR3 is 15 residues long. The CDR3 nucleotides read TGTGCCAGCTCACAGACAGGGGGAAGGACTCAGCCCCAGCATTTT. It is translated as CASSQTGGRTQPQHF.

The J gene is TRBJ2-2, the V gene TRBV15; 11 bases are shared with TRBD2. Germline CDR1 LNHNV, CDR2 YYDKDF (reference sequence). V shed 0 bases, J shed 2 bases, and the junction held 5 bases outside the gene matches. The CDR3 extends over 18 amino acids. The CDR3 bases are TGTGCCACCAGCAGAGATCTTCGACTAGCGGGAAACACCGGGGAGCTGTTTTTT. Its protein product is CATSRDLRLAGNTGELFF.

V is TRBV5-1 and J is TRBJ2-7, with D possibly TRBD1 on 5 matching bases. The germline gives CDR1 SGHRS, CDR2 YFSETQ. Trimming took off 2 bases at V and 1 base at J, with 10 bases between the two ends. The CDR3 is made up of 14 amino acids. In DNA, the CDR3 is TGCGCCAGCAGCTTTTTCACAGGATCCTACGAGCAGTACTTC. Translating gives CASSFFTGSYEQYF.

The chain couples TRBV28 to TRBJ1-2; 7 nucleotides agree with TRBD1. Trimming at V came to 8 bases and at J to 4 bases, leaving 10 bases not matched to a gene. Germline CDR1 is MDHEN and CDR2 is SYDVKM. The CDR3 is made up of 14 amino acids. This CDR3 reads CASYDNRGAYGYTF. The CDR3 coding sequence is TGTGCCAGCTACGATAACAGGGGTGCCTATGGCTACACCTTC.

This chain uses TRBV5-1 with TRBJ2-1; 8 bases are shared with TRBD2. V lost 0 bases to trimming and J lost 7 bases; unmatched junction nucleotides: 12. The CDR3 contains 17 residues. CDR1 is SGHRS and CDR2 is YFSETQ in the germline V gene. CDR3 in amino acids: CASSLAPTGGADNEQFF. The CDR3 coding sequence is TGCGCCAGCAGCTTGGCGCCCACGGGAGGGGCGGATAATGAGCAGTTCTTC.

CDR3 DNA: TGCGCCAGCAGCTTGGGTCCCGGGGGTGGCCAAGAGACCCAGTACTTC. This translates into CASSLGPGGGQETQYF. The chain couples TRBV5-1 to TRBJ2-5; perhaps TRBD2 as D (6 bases). There are 16 residues in the CDR3. Germline V gene data show CDR1 as SGHRS and CDR2 as YFSETQ. V lost 0 bases to trimming and J lost 1 base, with 13 bases between them.

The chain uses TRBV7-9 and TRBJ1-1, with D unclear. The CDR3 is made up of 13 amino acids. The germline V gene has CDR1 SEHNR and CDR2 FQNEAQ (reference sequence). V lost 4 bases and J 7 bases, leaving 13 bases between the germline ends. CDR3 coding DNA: TGTGCCAGCAGCTCTCCAGGACGGGATGAAGCTTTCTTT. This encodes CASSSPGRDEAFF.

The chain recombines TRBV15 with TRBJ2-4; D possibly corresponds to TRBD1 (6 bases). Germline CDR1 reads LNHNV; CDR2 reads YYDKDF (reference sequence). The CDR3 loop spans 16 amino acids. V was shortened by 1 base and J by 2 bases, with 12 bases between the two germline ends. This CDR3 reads CATSRVRQGTKNIQYF. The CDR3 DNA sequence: TGTGCCACCAGCAGAGTCAGGCAGGGGACCAAAAACATTCAGTACTTC.

CDR3 sequence reads: CASSYPGATYNEQFF. CDR3 sequence (DNA): TGTGCCAGCAGTTACCCAGGGGCCACTTACAATGAGCAGTTCTTC. J is TRBJ2-1 and V is TRBV6-5; D may be TRBD1 (6 bases). The germline V gene encodes CDR1 MNHEY and CDR2 SVGAGI. The CDR3 runs to 15 residues. The V end lost 2 bases, the J end lost 4 bases, and 12 bases lay between the germline ends.

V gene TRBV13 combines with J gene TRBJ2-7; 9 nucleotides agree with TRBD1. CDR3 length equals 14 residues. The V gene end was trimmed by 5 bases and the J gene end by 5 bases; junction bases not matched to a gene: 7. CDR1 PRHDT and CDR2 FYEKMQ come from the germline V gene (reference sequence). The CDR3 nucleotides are TGTGCCAGCAGCCGACGGGACAGGGTCCACGAGCAGTACTTC. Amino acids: CASSRRDRVHEQYF.

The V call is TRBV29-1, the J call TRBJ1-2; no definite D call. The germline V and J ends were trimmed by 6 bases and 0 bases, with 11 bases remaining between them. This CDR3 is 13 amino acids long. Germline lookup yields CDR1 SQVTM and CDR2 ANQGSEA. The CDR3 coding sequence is TGCAGCGTCGCAGGTACTTCTAACTATGGCTACACCTTC. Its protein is CSVAGTSNYGYTF.

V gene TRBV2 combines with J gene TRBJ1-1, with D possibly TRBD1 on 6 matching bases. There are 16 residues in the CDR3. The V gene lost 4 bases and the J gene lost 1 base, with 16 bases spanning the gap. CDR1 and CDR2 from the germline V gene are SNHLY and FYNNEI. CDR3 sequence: CASSVPGDGWNTEAFF. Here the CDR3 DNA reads TGTGCCAGCAGTGTTCCAGGGGACGGGTGGAACACTGAAGCTTTCTTT.

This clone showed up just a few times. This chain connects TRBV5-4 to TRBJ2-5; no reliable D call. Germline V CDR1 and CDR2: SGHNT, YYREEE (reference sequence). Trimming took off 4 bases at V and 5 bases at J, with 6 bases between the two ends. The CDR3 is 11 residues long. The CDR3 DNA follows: TGTGCCAGCAGCCCCGAGGAGACCCAGTACTTC. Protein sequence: CASSPEETQYF.

The CDR3 region is CASSLGDSPNEKLFF. As DNA, the CDR3 is TGTGCCAGCAGTTTGGGGGACAGCCCAAATGAAAAACTGTTTTTT. J is TRBJ1-4 and V is TRBV27; 7 bases line up with TRBD1. CDR3 length: 15 amino acids. Germline V gene sequence: CDR1 MNHEY, CDR2 SMNVEV (reference sequence). The trim removed 3 bases at V and 5 bases at J, leaving 6 bases unmatched. Complete variable domain (other parts from reference TRBV27 and TRBJ1-4): EAQVTQNPRYLITVTGKKLTVTCSQNMNHEYMSWYRQDPGLGLRQIYYSMNVEVTDKGDVPEGYKVSRKEKRNFPLILESPSPNQTSLYFCASSLGDSPNEKLFFGSGTQLSVL.

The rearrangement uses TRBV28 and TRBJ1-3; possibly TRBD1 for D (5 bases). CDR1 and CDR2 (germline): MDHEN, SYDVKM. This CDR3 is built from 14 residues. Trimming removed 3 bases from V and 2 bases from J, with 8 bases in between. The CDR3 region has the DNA TGTGCCAGCAGTTTGGGAGGGGCTGGAAACACCATATATTTT. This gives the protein CASSLGGAGNTIYF.

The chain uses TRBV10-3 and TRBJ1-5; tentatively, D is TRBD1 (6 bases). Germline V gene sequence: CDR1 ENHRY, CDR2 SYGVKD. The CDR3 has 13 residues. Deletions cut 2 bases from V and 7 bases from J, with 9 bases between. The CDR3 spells CAISETGNQPQHF. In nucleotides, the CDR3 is TGTGCCATCAGTGAGACAGGGAACCAGCCCCAGCATTTT.

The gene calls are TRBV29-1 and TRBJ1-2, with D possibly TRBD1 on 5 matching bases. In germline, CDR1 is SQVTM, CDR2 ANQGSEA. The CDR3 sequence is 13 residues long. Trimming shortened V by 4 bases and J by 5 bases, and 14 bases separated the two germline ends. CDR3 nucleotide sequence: TGCAGCGTTGGGGCAGGGATGGGATATGGCTACACCTTC. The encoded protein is CSVGAGMGYGYTF.

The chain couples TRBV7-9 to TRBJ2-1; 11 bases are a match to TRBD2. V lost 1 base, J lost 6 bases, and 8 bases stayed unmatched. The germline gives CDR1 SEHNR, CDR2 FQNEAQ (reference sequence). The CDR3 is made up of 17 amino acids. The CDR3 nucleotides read TGTGCCAGCAGCTTAGGAGGTCCGCTAGCGGGAGGCAATGAGCAGTTCTTC. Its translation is CASSLGGPLAGGNEQFF.

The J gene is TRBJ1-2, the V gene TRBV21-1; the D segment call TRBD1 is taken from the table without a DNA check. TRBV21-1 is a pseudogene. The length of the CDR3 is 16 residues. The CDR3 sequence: CASKGTGPSVFYGYTF. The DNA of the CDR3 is TGTGCCAGCAAGGGGACAGGACCCTCTGTATTCTATGGCTACACCTTC.